This T cell receptor beta chain was captured by sequencing in a study of prognosis after radiotherapy for stage I lung cancer. About the research overall: Delivery of radiotherapy was by SBRT in 3 to 5 fractions at a biologically effective dose of at least 100 Gy.

CDR1 SGDLS and CDR2 YYNGEE come from the germline V gene. This CDR3 has 13 residues. At each of two time points, around 6 milliliters of venous blood were taken. Two-round multiplex PCR amplified TCR beta CDR3 from genomic DNA. Gene-specific primers for each TRBV and TRBJ gene drove first-round PCR. From the multiplex PCR reads, TCRdb called clonotypes with MiXCR, one entry per CDR3 protein. Among 15,000 to 20,000 distinct CDR3 sequences listed, about 50% were seen once. This clonotype was counted only a few times. One junction end does not reproduce the germline sequence, and a read error may be involved.

The sample in question was PBMCs, obtained before or after stereotactic body radiation therapy (not recorded which). The rearrangement uses TRBV9 and TRBJ1-1, with D perhaps TRBD1 (6 bases). The source is a donor aged 50 or older with non-small cell lung cancer. The CDR3 bases are TGTGCCAACAGCAGGGACACCAACACTGAAGCTTTCTTT. It specifies CANSRDTNTEAFF.